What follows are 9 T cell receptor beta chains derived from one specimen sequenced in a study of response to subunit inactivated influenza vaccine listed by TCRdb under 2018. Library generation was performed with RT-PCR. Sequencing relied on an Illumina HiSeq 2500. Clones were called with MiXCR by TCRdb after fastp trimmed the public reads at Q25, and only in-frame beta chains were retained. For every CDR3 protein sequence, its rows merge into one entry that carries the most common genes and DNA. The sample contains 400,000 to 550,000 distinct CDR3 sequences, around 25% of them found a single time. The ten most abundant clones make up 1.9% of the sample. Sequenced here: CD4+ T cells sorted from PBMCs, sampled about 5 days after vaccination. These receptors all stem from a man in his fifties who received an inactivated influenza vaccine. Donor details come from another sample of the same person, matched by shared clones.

The CDR3 region is CASSQETRTGSYEQYF. The CDR3 DNA reads as TGTGCCAGCAGCCAAGAGACAAGGACAGGGTCCTACGAGCAGTACTTC. The chain carries TRBV3-1 and TRBJ2-7, with 8 positions matching TRBD1. V shed 0 bases, J shed 1 base, and the junction held 5 bases outside the gene matches. CDR3 size: 16 residues. The germline gives CDR1 LGHDT, CDR2 YNNKEL (reference sequence).

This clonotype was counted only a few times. CDR3 nucleotide sequence: TGTGCCAGCAGTCGACAGGGGGCCGGGGAGCTGTTTTTT. Protein: CASSRQGAGELFF. The chain employs TRBV28 and TRBJ2-2; 9 bases match TRBD1. The junction had 1 base not matched to a gene; V was cut back by 5 bases and J by 6 bases. CDR1 MDHEN and CDR2 SYDVKM come from the germline V gene. The CDR3 consists of 13 residues.

The CDR3 DNA is TGTGCCAGCAGCCCAAAGATAAGGCAGCCCCAGCATTTT. Protein: CASSPKIRQPQHF. The V and J genes are TRBV7-8 and TRBJ1-5, with D unresolved. V was clipped by 5 bases and J by 7 bases, with 12 bases between them. The CDR3 sequence is 13 residues long. Germline CDR1 SGHVS, CDR2 FQNEAQ.

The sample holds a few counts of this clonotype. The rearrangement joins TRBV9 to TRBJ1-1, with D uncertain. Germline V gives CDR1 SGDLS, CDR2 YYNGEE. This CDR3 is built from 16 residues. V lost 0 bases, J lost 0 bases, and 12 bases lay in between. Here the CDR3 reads CASSVGPSAMNTEAFF. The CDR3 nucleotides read TGTGCCAGCAGCGTAGGCCCAAGCGCTATGAACACTGAAGCTTTCTTT.

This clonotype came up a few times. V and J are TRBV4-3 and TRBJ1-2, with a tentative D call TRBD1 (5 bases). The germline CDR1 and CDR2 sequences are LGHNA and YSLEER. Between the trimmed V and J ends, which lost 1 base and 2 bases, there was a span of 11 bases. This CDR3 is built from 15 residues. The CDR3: CASSQGGRENYGYTF. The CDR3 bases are TGCGCCAGCAGCCAAGGCGGCAGGGAGAACTATGGCTACACCTTC.

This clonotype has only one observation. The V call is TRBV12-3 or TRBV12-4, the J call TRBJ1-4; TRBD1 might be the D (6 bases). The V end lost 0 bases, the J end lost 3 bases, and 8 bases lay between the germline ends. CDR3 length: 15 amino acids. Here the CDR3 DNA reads TGTGCCAGCAGTTTAGCGGCAGGGGCTAATGAAAAACTGTTTTTT. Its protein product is CASSLAAGANEKLFF.

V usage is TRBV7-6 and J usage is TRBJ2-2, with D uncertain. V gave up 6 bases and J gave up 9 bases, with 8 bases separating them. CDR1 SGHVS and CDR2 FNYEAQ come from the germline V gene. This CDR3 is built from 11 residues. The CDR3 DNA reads TGTGCCAGCAGTGCTGCCTGGGAGCTGTTTTTT. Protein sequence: CASSAAWELFF.

The CDR3 DNA reads as TGTGCCAGCAGCTTAGGGGGGACAGGGGGTAATCAGCCCCAGCATTTT. It yields the protein CASSLGGTGGNQPQHF. V usage is TRBV7-2 and J usage is TRBJ1-5; 11 bases line up with TRBD1. V lost 1 base and J lost 4; bases outside the gene matches: 3. This CDR3 is built from 16 residues. Germline CDR1 and CDR2: SGHTA and FQGNSA.

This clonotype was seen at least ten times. CDR3 coding DNA: TGTGCCAGCAGCTTGAAGGCAGGAAACACCATATATTTT. This encodes CASSLKAGNTIYF. V usage is TRBV5-6 and J usage is TRBJ1-3; no clear D gene. The CDR3 extends over 13 amino acids. Germline V gene data show CDR1 as SGHDT and CDR2 as YYEEEE. The V end was cut by 1 base, the J end by 4 bases, with 6 bases between.